The TCR beta chain under discussion was sequenced for a study of control samples from healthy donors and cancer patients. The CDR3 runs to 12 residues. Looked up from germline, CDR1 is LNHDA and CDR2 is SQIVND (reference sequence). V was clipped by 3 bases and J by 12 bases, with 14 bases between them. The data were produced by immunoSEQ multiplex PCR, yet TCRdb's version contains in-frame clones alone and is incomplete. The sample carries 25,000 to 35,000 clones, about 87% recorded once. This clone came up once. Material for sequencing was PBMCs. This receptor was obtained from a woman between 40 and 55 years old with lung cancer. The rearrangement links TRBV19 to TRBJ1-2; D is perhaps TRBD1 (6 bases). This chain's CDR3 is CASSMGRGVDTF. CDR3 nucleotide sequence: TGTGCCAGTAGTATGGGCAGGGGAGTTGACACCTTC.